The subject of this entry is one T cell receptor (beta chain). Antigen unknown. Germline V gene data show CDR1 as SGHTS and CDR2 as YDEGEE. This CDR3 region has 14 residues. V was cut by 1 base and J by 1 base, with 8 bases left in between. This specimen belongs to a study of OX40 agonist ivuxolimab in advanced cancers. Profiled with immunoSEQ multiplex PCR; TCRdb holds only in-frame clones, not every one. The data contain fewer than 50,000 clones, around 90% of them singletons. General observations from the study: Among T cells, CD8+ cells averaged more expanded clones than CD4+ cells.

The chain employs TRBV5-8 and TRBJ1-1; D is unclear. The TCR originated in an adult with an advanced solid tumor such as melanoma, head and neck, liver or kidney cancer. The sequences come from CD4+ or CD8+ T cells sorted from blood, collected in a trial of the OX40 agonist ivuxolimab. Here the CDR3 DNA reads TGTGCCAGCAGCTTGTGGGCGGAGAACACTGAAGCTTTCTTT. It encodes CASSLWAENTEAFF.